This paragraph reports one T cell receptor (beta chain). Its antigen remains unidentified. TCRdb used MiXCR to reprocess the reads, holding one entry per CDR3 protein. The sample lists hundreds of thousands of distinct CDR3 sequences, less than 25% occurring once. The source of the sample is a study of T cell repertoires in cytomegalovirus infection. Study results and caveats: Pooled public TCR beta family frequency picked out CMV carriers with the relevant HLA.

Germline V CDR1 and CDR2: KGHSH, LQKENI. The ends lost 5 bases at V and 5 bases at J; junction bases unmatched: 9. The CDR3 is 15 amino acids. The sequencing input was CD8+ T cells from PBMCs. This TCR derives from a human donor in good health (CMV status not recorded). Some clones in this sample may be carry-over from other donors' samples. The chain links TRBV18 to TRBJ2-3, with 8 nucleotides matching TRBD2. CDR3 protein: CASSTTSAAQDTQYF. DNA of the CDR3: TGTGCCAGCTCAACGACTAGCGCGGCACAAGATACGCAGTATTTT.